The 20 T cell receptor beta chains presented below share a single source sample, sequenced in a study of PD-L1 blockade in urothelial cancer (TCRdb year 2017). The time point label on this specimen signifies: pretreatment peripheral blood. Libraries were prepared through the immunoSEQ multiplex PCR assay. In TCRdb, the immuneACCESS table is reduced to in-frame sequences with V and J assigned. These tables do not hold every clone; where another copy was compared, an unresolved V gene accounts for under half, and the others remain unexplained. The sample records some 71,000 clones, more than 75% of which are singletons. The ten largest clones add up to about 15% of the sample. The sample here was PBMCs, taken around atezolizumab (anti-PD-L1) treatment. The receptors were gathered from a man aged 55-75 years with urothelial cancer.

The chain uses TRBV10-2 and TRBJ1-6; maybe TRBD1 (5 bases). The CDR3 extends over 12 amino acids. The germline CDR1 and CDR2 sequences are WSHSY and SAAADI. Trimming stripped 7 bases from V and 11 bases from J, with 12 bases between. The CDR3 protein is CASTPGRAPLHF. CDR3 nucleotide sequence: TGCGCCAGCACCCCGGGCAGGGCACCCCTCCACTTT.

V and J are TRBV18 and TRBJ1-1; 11 nucleotides line up with TRBD1. The J segment lost 4 bases and the V segment lost 1 base, leaving 2 bases of the junction unmatched. The CDR3 consists of 15 residues. CDR1 is KGHSH, CDR2 LQKENI, per germline. The CDR3 DNA is TGTGCCAGCTCACCACGGACAGGGGGCGTCACTGAAGCTTTCTTT. Translating gives CASSPRTGGVTEAFF.

The chain carries TRBV11-2 and TRBJ1-4, with TRBD1 identical over 7 bases. This CDR3 region has 15 residues. The germline V gene has CDR1 SGHAT and CDR2 FQNNGV. V was clipped by 5 bases and J by 8 bases; unmatched bases: 11. CDR3 DNA: TGTGCCAGCAGCAGACAACAGGGGCGCGGGGAAAAACTGTTTTTT. Its translation: CASSRQQGRGEKLFF.

The chain couples TRBV6-1 to TRBJ1-2, with a weak D call TRBD1 (6 bases). The CDR3 has 13 residues. Germline V lookup: CDR1 MNHNS, CDR2 SASEGT. Trimming shortened V by 1 base and J by 6 bases, and 9 bases separated the two germline ends. The CDR3 region is CASSEESGDGYTF. The DNA of the CDR3 is TGTGCCAGCAGTGAAGAGTCAGGGGATGGCTACACCTTC.

The V call is TRBV18, the J call TRBJ2-3, with a possible D match to TRBD2 (6 bases). The CDR3 length is 14 residues. V lost 6 bases to trimming and J lost 1 base, with 11 bases between them. CDR1 KGHSH and CDR2 LQKENI come from the germline V gene. The CDR3 DNA is TGTGCCAGCTCCAGGGACTCGGGCACAGATACGCAGTATTTT. Translation: CASSRDSGTDTQYF. Complete variable domain (other parts from reference TRBV18 and TRBJ2-3): NAGVMQNPRHLVRRRGQEARLRCSPMKGHSHVYWYRQLPEEGLKFMVYLQKENIIDESGMPKERFSAEFPKEGPSILRIQQVVRGDSAAYFCASSRDSGTDTQYFGPGTRLTVL.

This clone was seen more than once but under ten times. This chain connects TRBV6-5 to TRBJ1-1; no clear D gene. In germline, CDR1 is MNHEY, CDR2 SVGAGI. V was clipped by 2 bases and J by 4 bases, with 5 bases between them. The CDR3 runs 12 residues. CDR3 sequence (DNA): TGTGCCAGCAGTTACGGCGGCACTGAAGCTTTCTTT. Translated, it gives CASSYGGTEAFF.

V usage is TRBV21-1 and J usage is TRBJ2-3; no check of the table's D call, TRBD2, against the DNA was made. TRBV21-1 is tagged as a pseudogene. The CDR3 loop spans 15 amino acids. CDR3 region: CASSTAGEVTDTQYF. The CDR3 DNA sequence: TGTGCCAGCAGCACGGCGGGGGAGGTTACAGATACGCAGTATTTT.

The chain combines TRBV30 with TRBJ1-2; no definite D call. V was shortened by 2 bases and J by 2 bases, with 3 bases between the two germline ends. Germline values: CDR1 GTSNPN, CDR2 SVGIG (reference sequence). CDR3 length: 11 residues. In DNA form, the CDR3 reads TGTGCCTGGAGTCGGAACTATGGCTACACCTTC. Encoded protein: CAWSRNYGYTF.

The genes are TRBV28 and TRBJ1-3; a weak D match, TRBD1 (5 bases). The CDR3 extends over 17 amino acids. V gave up 3 bases and J gave up 0 bases, with 15 bases separating them. From germline, CDR1 is MDHEN and CDR2 SYDVKM. The CDR3 protein is CASSFGRGTASGNTIYF. The CDR3 region has the DNA TGTGCCAGCAGTTTCGGGAGGGGAACGGCCTCTGGAAACACCATATATTTT. The full variable domain, rest sourced from reference TRBV28 and TRBJ1-3, is DVKVTQSSRYLVKRTGEKVFLECVQDMDHENMFWYRQDPGLGLRLIYFSYDVKMKEKGDIPEGYSVSREKKERFSLILESASTNQTSMYLCASSFGRGTASGNTIYFGEGSWLTVV.

The chain combines TRBV28 with TRBJ2-7; TRBD2 might be the D (6 bases). The V end lost 3 bases, the J end lost 6 bases, and 27 bases lay between the germline ends. The germline V gene has CDR1 MDHEN and CDR2 SYDVKM. The CDR3 extends over 18 amino acids. The chain's CDR3 is CASSLQPGLTSPLGEQYF. CDR3 DNA sequence: TGTGCCAGCAGTTTGCAACCGGGACTGACGTCCCCCCTGGGCGAGCAGTACTTC.

The chain employs TRBV7-2 and TRBJ2-3, with D possibly being TRBD2 (5 bases). Germline values: CDR1 SGHTA, CDR2 FQGNSA. This CDR3 region has 12 residues. V was clipped by 7 bases and J by 5 bases, with 10 bases between them. The CDR3 nucleotides are TGTGCCAGCATGGAGGCGGTAGATACGCAGTATTTT. This translates into CASMEAVDTQYF.

The gene calls are TRBV6-5 and TRBJ2-7, with a possible D match to TRBD1 (6 bases). Trimming cost V 0 bases and J 3 bases, with 12 bases left between them. The germline CDR1 and CDR2 sequences are MNHEY and SVGAGI. The CDR3 runs to 15 residues. CDR3 coding DNA: TGTGCCAGCAGTTACTCGGAACAACAGGGCTACGAGCAGTACTTC. The encoded protein is CASSYSEQQGYEQYF.

This chain connects TRBV21-1 to TRBJ2-7; TRBD1 reflects the table's D call only, with no check against the DNA. TRBV21-1 is an annotated pseudogene. CDR3 length equals 12 residues. The CDR3 reads CASSNRGPEQYF. The CDR3 coding sequence is TGTGCCAGCAGCAACAGGGGCCCAGAGCAGTACTTC.

The table lists this clone with a count of one. The V gene is TRBV29-1, the J gene TRBJ2-7, with D possibly being TRBD1 (6 bases). CDR1 and CDR2 from the germline V gene are SQVTM and ANQGSEA. Trimming left V 6 bases short and J 6 bases short, with 15 bases between. The CDR3 extends over 12 amino acids. In DNA form, the CDR3 reads TGCAGCGTCTGGTCAGGGGCATCCGAGCAGTACTTC. Its protein is CSVWSGASEQYF.

The J gene is TRBJ2-3, the V gene TRBV4-3; the D gene is possibly TRBD1 (6 bases). In germline, CDR1 is LGHNA, CDR2 YSLEER. V gave up 5 bases and J gave up 4 bases, with 13 bases separating them. This CDR3 has 14 residues. The DNA of the CDR3 is TGCGCCAGCAGCTACCGGGACAATTCAGATACGCAGTATTTT. This translates into CASSYRDNSDTQYF.

This clone was counted a few times. The V call is TRBV15, the J call TRBJ1-1; D gene ambiguous. The ends were cut back, 1 base at V and 5 bases at J, with 8 bases in the middle. CDR3 length: 13 residues. Looked up from germline, CDR1 is LNHNV and CDR2 is YYDKDF (reference sequence). CDR3 residues: CATSRGQRTEAFF. The DNA for the CDR3 is TGTGCCACCAGCAGAGGTCAGCGGACTGAAGCTTTCTTT.

The rearrangement joins TRBV11-2 to TRBJ2-2; possible D gene TRBD1, 6 bases. CDR1 and CDR2 (germline): SGHAT, FQNNGV. V lost 6 bases, J lost 1 base, and 18 bases lay in between. There are 17 residues in the CDR3. CDR3 bases: TGTGCCAGCAGGCTGACATCGGGACAAGGGAACACCGGGGAGCTGTTTTTT. Translating it yields CASRLTSGQGNTGELFF.

V is TRBV11-3 and J is TRBJ2-2, with 12 bases fitting TRBD2. V gave up 5 bases and J gave up 1 base; unmatched junction bases: 2. Germline CDR1 reads SGHNT; CDR2 reads YENEEA. The CDR3 consists of 16 residues. In DNA, the CDR3 is TGTGCCAGCAGCAGACTAGCGGGGGTGAACACCGGGGAGCTGTTTTTT. Encoded protein: CASSRLAGVNTGELFF.

The CDR3 region has the DNA TGCGCCAGCAGCTTGACAGGATATGGCTACACCTTC. It translates to CASSLTGYGYTF. The chain has TRBV5-1 and TRBJ1-2; perhaps TRBD1 as D (5 bases). This CDR3 has 12 amino acids. Trimming left V 1 base short and J 5 bases short, with 6 bases between. Germline assignment: CDR1 SGHRS and CDR2 YFSETQ.

V and J are TRBV7-9 and TRBJ1-1; TRBD1 is a possible D gene (6 bases). This CDR3 spans 16 amino acids. Trimming took 5 bases from V and 4 from J, leaving 20 bases between them. Germline V gives CDR1 SEHNR, CDR2 FQNEAQ (reference sequence). The CDR3 protein is CASSRKQGLPFTEAFF. The CDR3 DNA reads TGTGCCAGCAGCCGCAAACAGGGTTTGCCATTCACTGAAGCTTTCTTT. The complete variable domain, with remaining parts taken from reference TRBV7-9 and TRBJ1-1, reads DTGVSQNPRHKITKRGQNVTFRCDPISEHNRLYWYRQTLGQGPEFLTYFQNEAQLEKSRLLSDRFSAERPKGSFSTLEIQRTEQGDSAMYLCASSRKQGLPFTEAFFGQGTRLTVV.